Below, 19 T cell receptor beta chains from the same sample are listed, as sequenced in a study of T cell clonotyping in hematopoietic cell transplantation (dated by TCRdb to 2020 to 2022). Libraries were made using the immunoSEQ multiplex PCR assay. The table was pulled from immuneACCESS by TCRdb, which kept in-frame rearrangements only. Such tables lose some clones; where checked, under half of the loss comes from unresolved V genes, and the rest has no known cause. The sample table contains around 19,000 clones; only one count was recorded for around three quarters of them. The ten largest clonotypes hold about a sixth of the sample. The sample's time point, from its label and the paper: recipient sample about 28 days before transplant, after cytoreduction. The sample was peripheral blood mononuclear cells, taken before stem cell transplant. The receptors stem from a man aged 60 to 69 with acute myeloid leukemia. Some clones in this sample may be carry-over from other donors' samples.

The chain employs TRBV29-1 and TRBJ2-7; the match to TRBD1 covers 9 bases. The CDR3 runs 14 residues. Germline-derived CDR1 and CDR2 are SQVTM and ANQGSEA. The trim removed 4 bases at V and 5 bases at J, leaving 9 bases unmatched. CDR3 sequence (DNA): TGCAGCGTTGGGGCTAGGACAGGGGTCAACGAGCAGTACTTC. It is translated as CSVGARTGVNEQYF.

V is TRBV4-2 and J is TRBJ1-1; D call uncertain. Germline CDR1 and CDR2: LGHNA and YNFKEQ. The CDR3 contains 13 residues. Trimming pared 4 bases from V and 6 bases from J, leaving 12 bases between. The CDR3 sequence: CASSLIWLSEAFF. CDR3 DNA: TGTGCCAGCAGCCTAATTTGGTTGTCTGAAGCTTTCTTT.

This chain connects TRBV30 to TRBJ1-4; D may be TRBD1 (5 bases). CDR3 length: 15 amino acids. Trimming removed 1 base from V and 7 bases from J, with 16 bases in between. From germline, CDR1 is GTSNPN and CDR2 SVGIG (reference sequence). The chain's CDR3 is CAWSGGMGVGEKLFF. CDR3 coding DNA: TGTGCCTGGAGTGGGGGGATGGGAGTAGGTGAAAAACTGTTTTTT.

The gene calls are TRBV27 and TRBJ2-7; D might be TRBD1 or TRBD2, each matching 5 bases. The CDR3 runs to 15 residues. Germline V gene sequence: CDR1 MNHEY, CDR2 SMNVEV (reference sequence). V was cut by 2 bases and J by 2 bases, with 13 bases left in between. This chain's CDR3 is CASSLMQGRTYEQYF. CDR3 in DNA: TGTGCCAGCAGTTTAATGCAGGGACGGACCTACGAGCAGTACTTC.

This clone has a single count. The chain links TRBV6-6 to TRBJ2-2; no reliable D call. V lost 4 bases to trimming and J lost 4 bases, with 4 bases between them. CDR1 and CDR2 from the germline V gene are MNHNY and SVGAGI (reference sequence). This CDR3 is 12 amino acids long. CDR3 sequence reads: CASSSTTGELFF. The CDR3 nucleotides read TGTGCCAGCAGTTCAACCACCGGGGAGCTGTTTTTT.

The chain joins TRBV9 to TRBJ2-7; D is unresolved. Trimming took off 0 bases at V and 0 bases at J, with 10 bases between the two ends. The CDR3 spans 15 residues. Germline CDR1 and CDR2: SGDLS and YYNGEE. The CDR3 DNA sequence: TGTGCCAGCAGCGTAGAAGGATCCACCTCCTACGAGCAGTACTTC. Translating gives CASSVEGSTSYEQYF.

J is TRBJ1-3 and V is TRBV5-1; D not resolved. V lost 2 bases and J lost 0, with 9 bases in between. Looked up from germline, CDR1 is SGHRS and CDR2 is YFSETQ. The CDR3 is 15 residues long. The CDR3 DNA follows: TGCGCCAGCAGCTTCGACGGAAACTCTGGAAACACCATATATTTT. Translated: CASSFDGNSGNTIYF.

V gene TRBV7-6 combines with J gene TRBJ2-1; D ambiguous. Germline V gives CDR1 SGHVS, CDR2 FNYEAQ. The CDR3 length is 14 residues. Trimming shortened V by 5 bases and J by 6 bases, and 14 bases separated the two germline ends. CDR3 in DNA: TGTGCCAGCAGCGCTCCCCGGTCGGGCAATGAGCAGTTCTTC. This translates into CASSAPRSGNEQFF.

This clone has only one observation. The genes are TRBV7-2 and TRBJ2-5; 12 nucleotides line up with TRBD2. This CDR3 is 15 amino acids long. The germline V gene has CDR1 SGHTA and CDR2 FQGNSA. With 5 bases clipped from V and 3 bases from J, the junction kept 4 bases outside the gene matches. The DNA for the CDR3 is TGTGCCAGCAGCATTCGACTAGCGGGGGAAGAGACCCAGTACTTC. Translation gives CASSIRLAGEETQYF.

This clone has a single count. The rearrangement uses TRBV6-5 and TRBJ1-1; TRBD1 aligns across 9 bases. The germline CDR1 and CDR2 sequences are MNHEY and SVGAGI. This CDR3 contains 15 residues. V lost 2 bases to trimming and J lost 5 bases; unmatched junction nucleotides: 6. DNA for the CDR3: TGTGCCAGCAGTTACCCAGGACAGGGGCGGACTGAAGCTTTCTTT. This gives the protein CASSYPGQGRTEAFF.

The chain combines TRBV4-1 with TRBJ2-5; D not certain. V was shortened by 0 bases and J by 2 bases, with 7 bases between the two germline ends. The germline gives CDR1 MGHRA, CDR2 YSYEKL. The CDR3 totals 14 residues. CDR3 loop: CASSQDQVQETQYF. CDR3 nucleotides: TGCGCCAGCAGCCAAGATCAAGTTCAAGAGACCCAGTACTTC.

This clone appeared once. This chain links TRBV6-1 with TRBJ2-3, with a tentative D call TRBD1 (6 bases). CDR3 length: 14 amino acids. Trimming stripped 11 bases from V and 6 bases from J, with 21 bases between. The germline CDR1 and CDR2 sequences are MNHNS and SASEGT. CDR3 sequence (DNA): TGTGCCGCAAGCAGTGCAGGGGACGACGATACGCAGTATTTT. It specifies CAASSAGDDDTQYF.

This chain uses TRBV7-6 with TRBJ2-3; TRBD2 matches 8 bases. V lost 2 bases to trimming and J lost 5 bases; unmatched junction nucleotides: 6. Germline V lookup: CDR1 SGHVS, CDR2 FNYEAQ. The CDR3 spans 15 residues. CDR3: CASSLLRAGGDTQYF. In nucleotides, the CDR3 is TGTGCCAGCAGCTTATTGCGGGCGGGGGGAGATACGCAGTATTTT.

The rearrangement uses TRBV19 and TRBJ2-1, with D possibly being TRBD1 (5 bases). CDR1 LNHDA and CDR2 SQIVND come from the germline V gene (reference sequence). Trimming left V 4 bases short and J 5 bases short, with 12 bases between. The CDR3 extends over 14 amino acids. The chain's CDR3 is CASSKQAINNEQFF. The CDR3 DNA is TGTGCCAGTAGTAAACAGGCGATTAACAATGAGCAGTTCTTC. Supplemented by reference TRBV19 and TRBJ2-1, the full variable domain reads DGGITQSPKYLFRKEGQNVTLSCEQNLNHDAMYWYRQDPGQGLRLIYYSQIVNDFQKGDIAEGYSVSREKKESFPLTVTSAQKNPTAFYLCASSKQAINNEQFFGPGTRLTVL.

The V gene is TRBV7-2, the J gene TRBJ1-1, with 7 bases matching TRBD1. The CDR3 totals 14 residues. Trimming cost V 3 bases and J 4 bases; bases outside gene matches: 5. Germline V gene data show CDR1 as SGHTA and CDR2 as FQGNSA. For the CDR3, the DNA is TGTGCCAGCAGCTTCAAGGGGGCGGGCACTGAAGCTTTCTTT. This gives the protein CASSFKGAGTEAFF.

The chain employs TRBV29-1 and TRBJ2-2; D might be TRBD2 (5 bases). This CDR3 contains 13 residues. Germline loops: CDR1 SQVTM, CDR2 ANQGSEA. Trimming stripped 1 base from V and 6 bases from J, with 9 bases between. CDR3 protein: CSVEGEKAGELFF. The CDR3 DNA reads as TGCAGCGTTGAAGGGGAGAAGGCCGGGGAGCTGTTTTTT.

V and J are TRBV4-3 and TRBJ2-1; no clear D gene. Germline-derived CDR1 and CDR2 are LGHNA and YSLEER. Trimming cost V 3 bases and J 4 bases, with 1 base left between them. This CDR3 is built from 11 residues. The CDR3 region has the DNA TGCGCCAGCAGCCAGTACAATGAGCAGTTCTTC. It specifies CASSQYNEQFF.

The CDR3 sequence: CASSLGDGDLGNTIYF. The CDR3 DNA reads TGTGCCAGCAGCTTAGGGGACGGAGACCTGGGAAACACCATATATTTT. The chain combines TRBV7-9 with TRBJ1-3, with a possible D match to TRBD1 (5 bases). V was clipped by 1 base and J by 4 bases, with 14 bases between them. From germline, CDR1 is SEHNR and CDR2 FQNEAQ (reference sequence). CDR3 length: 16 residues. The full variable domain, rest sourced from reference TRBV7-9 and TRBJ1-3, is DTGVSQNPRHKITKRGQNVTFRCDPISEHNRLYWYRQTLGQGPEFLTYFQNEAQLEKSRLLSDRFSAERPKGSFSTLEIQRTEQGDSAMYLCASSLGDGDLGNTIYFGEGSWLTVV.

The chain joins TRBV7-6 to TRBJ1-3; D might be TRBD1 (5 bases). V was trimmed by 5 bases and J by 0 bases, leaving 17 bases between them. CDR3 size: 17 residues. Looked up from germline, CDR1 is SGHVS and CDR2 is FNYEAQ. The CDR3 DNA reads TGTGCCAGCAGCCCTACAATGGGGACGGGCTCTGGAAACACCATATATTTT. This gives the protein CASSPTMGTGSGNTIYF.